These T cell receptor beta chains were read from a single sample in a study of siplizumab effects on memory and regulatory T cells. Sequenced by immunoSEQ multiplex PCR; TCRdb stores in-frame clones only, minus some. The table has about 100,000 clones, about 93% seen once. The sequencing input was Tregs sorted from blood. These receptors all stem from a human donor in good health. The CDR3 runs from the conserved cysteine through the conserved F or W. D genes are given only for firm matches. Only part of the rows carry a size: once, few, many, or a class if the clone is expanded.

J	D	V	size	CDR3	DNA
TRBJ2-5	NA	TRBV9	once	CASSSSYQETQYF	TGTGCCAGCAGCTCATCGTACCAAGAGACCCAGTACTTC
TRBJ1-2	NA	TRBV2	NA	CASNIKGLVGYTF	TGTGCCAGCAACATAAAGGGTCTGGTTGGCTACACCTTC
TRBJ1-6	TRBD1	TRBV6-1	NA	CASSSRDSNSPLHF	TGTGCCAGCAGTTCCCGGGACAGCAATTCACCCCTCCACTTT
TRBJ2-5	NA	TRBV18	NA	CASSLPPQETQYF	TGTGCCAGCTCACTCCCCCCACAAGAGACCCAGTACTTC
TRBJ2-3	TRBD2	TRBV5-1	NA	CASSPFAGGSTDTQYF	TGCGCCAGCAGCCCCTTTGCGGGGGGGAGCACAGATACGCAGTATTTT
TRBJ2-7	NA	TRBV19	NA	CASSMRKDRPRSSYEQYF	TGTGCCAGTAGTATGCGAAAGGACCGTCCCAGGAGCTCCTACGAGCAGTACTTC
TRBJ2-7	TRBD2	TRBV9	NA	CASSVGGSGRTYEQYF	TGTGCCAGCAGCGTAGGGGGTAGCGGGAGAACCTACGAGCAGTACTTC
TRBJ2-4	NA	TRBV11-2	NA	CASTDGLAKNIQYF	TGTGCCAGCACCGACGGGCTAGCCAAAAACATTCAGTACTTC
TRBJ2-2	TRBD2	TRBV4-3	NA	CASSQDVASGTGELFF	TGCGCCAGCAGCCAAGATGTTGCTAGCGGGACCGGGGAGCTGTTTTTT
TRBJ1-1	NA	TRBV5-1	NA	CASSLESGSTEAFF	TGCGCCAGCAGCTTGGAATCAGGATCCACTGAAGCTTTCTTT
TRBJ2-1	TRBD1	TRBV5-4	NA	CASRDRVSYNEQFF	TGTGCCAGCAGGGACAGGGTATCCTACAATGAGCAGTTCTTC
TRBJ2-7	TRBD1	TRBV19	NA	CASGVLGQGMNEQYF	TGTGCCAGTGGGGTGCTGGGACAGGGAATGAACGAGCAGTACTTC
TRBJ1-2	NA	TRBV9	few	CASSVALGRDGGYTF	TGTGCCAGCAGCGTAGCGTTGGGCAGGGACGGTGGCTACACCTTC
TRBJ1-2	NA	TRBV6-1	NA	CASSVSGNSGYTF	TGTGCCAGCAGTGTTTCAGGGAATTCTGGCTACACCTTC
TRBJ1-1	TRBD1	TRBV19	NA	CASSGPDRGRWNTEAFF	TGTGCCAGTAGTGGCCCAGACAGGGGGCGATGGAACACTGAAGCTTTCTTT
TRBJ2-2	TRBD2	TRBV7-8	NA	CASSITSGSTGELFF	TGTGCCAGCAGCATAACTAGCGGGAGTACCGGGGAGCTGTTTTTT
TRBJ1-5	NA	TRBV7-2	NA	CASSLVGGGNQPQHF	TGTGCCAGCAGCTTAGTGGGAGGGGGCAATCAGCCCCAGCATTTT
TRBJ2-3	TRBD2	TRBV7-9	NA	CASSQTSGGLTDTQYF	TGTGCCAGCAGCCAGACTAGCGGGGGCCTTACAGATACGCAGTATTTT
TRBJ2-3	NA	TRBV18	NA	CASSQISSPDTQYF	TGTGCCAGCTCACAAATAAGTTCCCCAGATACGCAGTATTTT
TRBJ2-3	NA	TRBV30	NA	CAWSKTTDTQYF	TGTGCCTGGAGTAAAACCACAGATACGCAGTATTTT
TRBJ2-4	NA	TRBV13	NA	CASSLVANRAKNIQYF	TGTGCCAGCAGCTTAGTGGCTAATCGGGCCAAAAACATTCAGTACTTC
TRBJ1-6	NA	TRBV5-1	NA	CASSLGSGRNNSPLRF	TGCGCCAGCAGCTTGGGCTCGGGACGGAATAATTCACCCCTCCGCTTT
TRBJ2-7	TRBD2	TRBV30	once	CAWSSASGPYEQYF	TGTGCCTGGAGTTCTGCTAGCGGACCCTACGAGCAGTACTTC
TRBJ2-2	NA	TRBV9	NA	CASSVVPTGYLTGELFF	TGTGCCAGCAGCGTAGTCCCTACAGGGTATCTGACCGGGGAGCTGTTTTTT
TRBJ2-3	TRBD2	TRBV10-1	NA	CASSTSGVSTDTQYF	TGCGCCAGCAGTACTAGCGGGGTGAGCACAGATACGCAGTATTTT
TRBJ2-7	TRBD1	TRBV11-2	NA	CASSLNRDRAYEQYF	TGTGCCAGCAGCCTCAATCGGGACAGGGCTTACGAGCAGTACTTC
TRBJ1-2	NA	TRBV6-5	NA	CASRRGNYGYTF	TGTGCCAGCCGAAGGGGCAACTATGGCTACACCTTC
TRBJ1-3	NA	TRBV28	NA	CASSFESGNTIYF	TGTGCCAGCAGTTTTGAATCCGGAAACACCATATATTTT
TRBJ1-5	NA	TRBV7-2	NA	CASSLSSDPNQPQHF	TGTGCCAGCAGCTTAAGTTCGGACCCCAATCAGCCCCAGCATTTT
TRBJ1-3	NA	TRBV6-6	NA	CASSRLDGGNTIYF	TGTGCCAGCAGTCGACTGGATGGCGGAAACACCATATATTTT
TRBJ2-7	TRBD1	TRBV5-1	NA	CASSLEGQGWMEQYF	TGCGCCAGCAGCTTGGAGGGACAGGGTTGGATGGAGCAGTACTTC
TRBJ2-7	NA	TRBV6-5	NA	CASGRDTGYEQYF	TGTGCCAGCGGCCGGGACACTGGCTACGAGCAGTACTTC
TRBJ2-7	NA	TRBV6-5	NA	CASSYSPGAYEQYF	TGTGCCAGCAGTTACTCCCCTGGAGCCTACGAGCAGTACTTC
TRBJ1-1	TRBD1	TRBV23-1	once	CASRNRGRLRQPFF	TGCGCCAGCAGGAACAGGGGGAGATTGAGGCAGCCTTTCTTT
TRBJ1-6	NA	TRBV6-5	NA	CASRSQGISSPLHF	TGTGCCAGCAGGTCGCAGGGGATTAGTTCACCCCTCCACTTT
TRBJ2-3	NA	TRBV7-2	few	CASSLSTDTQYF	TGTGCCAGCAGCCTTTCCACAGATACGCAGTATTTT
TRBJ2-1	TRBD2	TRBV9	NA	CASSVEVGGLAGVGEQFF	TGTGCCAGCAGCGTAGAGGTAGGGGGACTAGCGGGAGTCGGTGAGCAGTTCTTC
TRBJ2-3	NA	TRBV2	NA	CASSMGRRNTDTQYF	TGTGCCAGCAGTATGGGCAGGCGAAACACAGATACGCAGTATTTT
TRBJ1-2	TRBD1	TRBV19	NA	CASSIRDSNYGYTF	TGTGCCAGTAGTATAAGGGACAGTAACTATGGCTACACCTTC
TRBJ2-7	NA	TRBV29-1	NA	CSVEGPNYEQYF	TGCAGCGTTGAGGGCCCCAACTACGAGCAGTACTTC
TRBJ2-1	TRBD1	TRBV11-3	NA	CASSLFGTGLYNEQFF	TGTGCCAGCAGCTTATTTGGGACAGGACTATACAATGAGCAGTTCTTC
TRBJ1-1	NA	TRBV2	NA	CASSEQILEAFF	TGTGCCAGCAGTGAACAGATCCTAGAAGCTTTCTTT
TRBJ2-7	NA	TRBV5-1	NA	CASSFTRGYEQYF	TGCGCCAGCAGCTTCACCAGGGGCTACGAGCAGTACTTC
TRBJ2-2	TRBD1	TRBV9	NA	CASSPRDRVSGELFF	TGTGCCAGCAGCCCTCGGGACAGGGTGTCCGGGGAGCTGTTTTTT
TRBJ1-1	NA	TRBV5-4	NA	CASSLGGGAEAFF	TGTGCCAGCAGCTTGGGGGGAGGCGCTGAAGCTTTCTTT
TRBJ2-2	NA	TRBV7-8	NA	CASSLSPLGRVNTGELFF	TGTGCCAGCAGCTTAAGCCCCCTGGGCAGGGTGAACACCGGGGAGCTGTTTTTT
TRBJ2-7	NA	TRBV11-2	NA	CAIQRQSSYEQYF	TGTGCCATTCAAAGACAGAGCTCCTACGAGCAGTACTTC
TRBJ2-1	NA	TRBV9	once	CASSVGPGGLGDLEQFF	TGTGCCAGCAGCGTAGGGCCAGGGGGACTAGGTGATCTTGAGCAGTTCTTC
TRBJ1-1	NA	TRBV5-1	few	CASSLDLGYTEAFF	TGCGCCAGCAGCTTGGATCTGGGGTACACTGAAGCTTTCTTT
TRBJ2-7	TRBD1	TRBV15	NA	CATSRTGNEQYF	TGTGCCACCAGTCGGACAGGGAACGAGCAGTACTTC
TRBJ2-5	NA	TRBV4-1	NA	CASSQVGRGAQETQYF	TGCGCCAGCAGCCAAGTTGGTCGGGGGGCCCAAGAGACCCAGTACTTC
TRBJ2-1	NA	TRBV12-2	once	CASRLGGGLSYNEQFF	TGTGCAAGTCGCTTAGGAGGGGGCCTCTCCTACAATGAGCAGTTCTTC
TRBJ2-2	NA	TRBV18	NA	CASSPLVTGELFF	TGTGCCAGCTCACCACTTGTCACCGGGGAGCTGTTTTTT